The 22 T cell receptor beta chains below all came from one sample that was sequenced in a study of shared clonotypes between healthy human individuals. Here immunoSEQ multiplex PCR was the method, and the copy in TCRdb shows in-frame clones only, minus some. The sample carries about 580,000 clones, roughly 98% recorded once. As defined, naive CD8 cells were CD45RO-negative and positively selected for CCR7, with terminally differentiated effector memory CD45RA+ cells excluded. The sample taken for sequencing was naive CD8+ T cells sorted from blood. The receptor source for this set is a man between 25 and 39 years old in good health.

The rearrangement links TRBV27 to TRBJ2-7; either TRBD1 or TRBD2 may supply D (5 bases each). Trimming pared 2 bases from V and 4 bases from J, leaving 12 bases between. The CDR3 spans 14 residues. CDR1 MNHEY and CDR2 SMNVEV come from the germline V gene (reference sequence). For the CDR3, the DNA is TGTGCCAGCAGTTTAAAATTTGGGGGTTACGAGCAGTACTTC. Translated: CASSLKFGGYEQYF.

A single count supports this clone. The gene calls are TRBV4-1 and TRBJ1-1; no clear D. This CDR3 spans 14 amino acids. Germline-derived CDR1 and CDR2 are MGHRA and YSYEKL. Trimming shortened V by 0 bases and J by 1 base, and 6 bases separated the two germline ends. The CDR3 coding sequence is TGCGCCAGCAGCCAAGAAAACCCGAACACTGAAGCTTTCTTT. This encodes CASSQENPNTEAFF.

The genes are TRBV4-3 and TRBJ2-7, with D possibly TRBD2 on 6 matching bases. Between the trimmed V and J ends, which lost 0 bases and 3 bases, there was a span of 12 bases. This CDR3 comprises 15 residues. Germline-derived CDR1 and CDR2 are LGHNA and YSLEER. The chain's CDR3 is CASSQDAGSSYEQYF. CDR3 DNA: TGCGCCAGCAGCCAAGATGCGGGATCTAGCTACGAGCAGTACTTC.

As to this clone: Other DNA sequences in the sample encode the same CDR3. The rearrangement uses TRBV7-6 and TRBJ2-5; D gene unclear. CDR1 and CDR2 from the germline V gene are SGHVS and FNYEAQ. The CDR3 contains 11 residues. V dropped 4 bases and J dropped 2 bases, with 2 bases sitting between them. The DNA of the CDR3 is TGTGCCAGCAGCTCACAAGAGACCCAGTACTTC. This gives the protein CASSSQETQYF.

The chain carries TRBV28 and TRBJ2-7, with no clear D. The V gene's germline CDR1 is MDHEN and CDR2 SYDVKM. Between the trimmed V and J ends, which lost 6 bases and 1 base, there was a span of 10 bases. The CDR3 has 13 amino acids. In nucleotides, the CDR3 is TGTGCCAGCAGCCCCGACGGTTCCTACGAGCAGTACTTC. Its protein product is CASSPDGSYEQYF.

The chain couples TRBV7-6 to TRBJ2-1; 10 nucleotides agree with TRBD2. V shed 5 bases, J shed 8 bases, and the junction held 3 bases outside the gene matches. Germline CDR1 and CDR2: SGHVS and FNYEAQ. This CDR3 contains 13 residues. The CDR3: CASSASGSDEQFF. CDR3 sequence (DNA): TGTGCCAGCAGCGCTAGCGGGAGTGATGAGCAGTTCTTC. The complete variable domain, with remaining parts taken from reference TRBV7-6 and TRBJ2-1, reads GAGVSQSPRYKVTKRGQDVALRCDPISGHVSLYWYRQALGQGPEFLTYFNYEAQQDKSGLPNDRFSAERPEGSISTLTIQRTEQRDSAMYRCASSASGSDEQFFGPGTRLTVL.

The rearrangement links TRBV11-2 to TRBJ2-5; a weak D match, TRBD2 (5 bases). Trimming cost V 4 bases and J 3 bases, with 9 bases left between them. CDR1 and CDR2 (germline): SGHAT, FQNNGV. This CDR3 has 13 residues. The DNA for the CDR3 is TGTGCCAGCAGCTCCCCCGGGGAAGAGACCCAGTACTTC. Translated, it gives CASSSPGEETQYF.

V gene TRBV15 combines with J gene TRBJ2-2, with D unresolved. Germline CDR1 LNHNV, CDR2 YYDKDF (reference sequence). The V end was cut by 2 bases, the J end by 4 bases, with 11 bases between. This CDR3 contains 15 residues. CDR3 residues: CATSRPNQGTGELFF. DNA for the CDR3: TGTGCCACCAGCAGACCCAACCAAGGCACCGGGGAGCTGTTTTTT.

This chain links TRBV7-9 with TRBJ2-2, with TRBD2 matching over 7 bases. With 10 bases clipped from V and 3 bases from J, the junction kept 17 bases outside the gene matches. The germline CDR1 and CDR2 sequences are SEHNR and FQNEAQ (reference sequence). The CDR3 loop spans 17 amino acids. The CDR3 DNA sequence: TGTGCCATCAAACAGGATGGGCTAGCGGATTACACCGGGGAGCTGTTTTTT. It translates to CAIKQDGLADYTGELFF.

The rearrangement links TRBV4-1 to TRBJ2-2; 8 nucleotides line up with TRBD1. The CDR3 runs to 17 residues. V was pared by 3 bases and J by 5 bases, with 11 bases of the junction left unmatched. CDR1 is MGHRA, CDR2 YSYEKL, per germline. The CDR3 is CASSHTGQGIGTGELFF. Here the CDR3 DNA reads TGCGCCAGCAGCCATACCGGACAGGGAATAGGAACCGGGGAGCTGTTTTTT.

This clone was observed once. V gene TRBV6-1 combines with J gene TRBJ2-7; 8 bases match TRBD1. V lost 3 bases, J lost 3 bases, and 1 base stayed unmatched. Germline V gives CDR1 MNHNS, CDR2 SASEGT. This CDR3 comprises 13 residues. In nucleotides, the CDR3 is TGTGCCAGCAGTGATGGACAGGGCTACGAGCAGTACTTC. Translating gives CASSDGQGYEQYF.

The chain recombines TRBV7-9 with TRBJ2-7, with TRBD1 matching over 8 bases. V was pared by 0 bases and J by 3 bases, with 7 bases of the junction left unmatched. The CDR3 contains 16 residues. Germline loops: CDR1 SEHNR, CDR2 FQNEAQ (reference sequence). CDR3 region: CASSLARDRSFYEQYF. DNA of the CDR3: TGTGCCAGCAGCTTAGCAAGGGACAGGTCCTTCTACGAGCAGTACTTC.

The V gene is TRBV4-3, the J gene TRBJ2-1; 9 nucleotides align to TRBD2. There are 15 residues in the CDR3. The trim removed 0 bases at V and 5 bases at J, leaving 2 bases unmatched. Looked up from germline, CDR1 is LGHNA and CDR2 is YSLEER. DNA for the CDR3: TGCGCCAGCAGCCAAGATAGCGGGAGTGACAATGAGCAGTTCTTC. Translation gives CASSQDSGSDNEQFF.

The chain links TRBV4-1 to TRBJ1-2, with TRBD1 identical over 7 bases. Germline V lookup: CDR1 MGHRA, CDR2 YSYEKL. The CDR3 spans 15 residues. Trimming cost V 3 bases and J 5 bases; bases outside gene matches: 9. The CDR3 reads CASSQHLGQDYGYTF. CDR3 bases: TGCGCCAGCAGCCAGCACCTTGGACAGGATTATGGCTACACCTTC.

This clone is a singleton in its sample. V and J are TRBV7-8 and TRBJ2-1, with 9 nucleotides matching TRBD1. The germline V gene has CDR1 SGHVS and CDR2 FQNEAQ. Germline trimming cut 4 bases from V and 7 bases from J; bases unmatched to any gene: 8. The CDR3 totals 15 residues. Written as DNA, the CDR3 is TGTGCCAGCAGCTCGACCCGGGACAGGGTTAATGAGCAGTTCTTC. It is translated as CASSSTRDRVNEQFF.

The chain uses TRBV6-5 and TRBJ2-1; 7 bases align to TRBD2. Germline CDR1 reads MNHEY; CDR2 reads SVGAGI. V shed 5 bases, J shed 7 bases, and the junction held 2 bases outside the gene matches. This CDR3 contains 12 residues. The DNA of the CDR3 is TGTGCCAGCAGTGCTAGCGGAAATGAGCAGTTCTTC. Encoded protein: CASSASGNEQFF.

CDR3 amino acids: CASRALSGGANEQYF. The CDR3 nucleotides read TGTGCCAGTAGGGCCCTTTCGGGGGGAGCGAACGAGCAGTACTTC. The J gene is TRBJ2-7, the V gene TRBV19, with 7 nucleotides matching TRBD2. The V and J ends lost 6 bases and 5 bases, in that order; junction bases with no gene match: 13. This CDR3 contains 15 residues. Germline V lookup: CDR1 LNHDA, CDR2 SQIVND (reference sequence). Combining the CDR3 with reference TRBV19 and TRBJ2-7 gives the whole variable domain DGGITQSPKYLFRKEGQNVTLSCEQNLNHDAMYWYRQDPGQGLRLIYYSQIVNDFQKGDIAEGYSVSREKKESFPLTVTSAQKNPTAFYLCASRALSGGANEQYFGPGTRLTVT.

Only one count was recorded for this clone. J is TRBJ2-1 and V is TRBV5-1, with 8 bases matching TRBD2. Germline trimming cut 7 bases from V and 7 bases from J; bases unmatched to any gene: 7. The CDR3 is 13 amino acids. Germline lookup yields CDR1 SGHRS and CDR2 YFSETQ. The CDR3: CASREGGGNEQFF. In DNA, the CDR3 is TGCGCCAGCCGGGAGGGAGGTGGGAATGAGCAGTTCTTC.

V usage is TRBV6-1 and J usage is TRBJ2-2; possibly TRBD1 for D (8 bases). From germline, CDR1 is MNHNS and CDR2 SASEGT. The ends were cut back, 0 bases at V and 3 bases at J, with 17 bases in the middle. CDR3 size: 18 residues. The CDR3 is CASSEAIRTGRDTGELFF. The CDR3 DNA reads as TGTGCCAGCAGTGAAGCGATTAGGACAGGGAGGGACACCGGGGAGCTGTTTTTT.

This chain joins TRBV4-3 and TRBJ2-1, with 8 bases fitting TRBD2. The CDR3 has 17 residues. V lost 0 bases and J lost 0; bases outside the gene matches: 4. CDR1 and CDR2 from the germline V gene are LGHNA and YSLEER. The CDR3 DNA reads as TGCGCCAGCAGCCAAGAGTGGAGCGGGAGCTCCTACAATGAGCAGTTCTTC. Translation: CASSQEWSGSSYNEQFF.

The chain has TRBV4-1 and TRBJ2-7; D not resolved. The CDR3 is 14 residues long. V lost 7 bases and J 6 bases, leaving 19 bases between the germline ends. The germline gives CDR1 MGHRA, CDR2 YSYEKL. The CDR3 DNA follows: TGCGCCAGCAAGGAAACTGCGAGCCACCTCGAGCAGTACTTC. Translated: CASKETASHLEQYF.

The V and J genes are TRBV28 and TRBJ2-7; 8 positions match TRBD1. Germline CDR1 is MDHEN and CDR2 is SYDVKM. CDR3 length: 16 residues. J was trimmed by 0 bases and V by 2 bases; bases with no gene match: 6. CDR3 nucleotides: TGTGCCAGCAGTTTAACCAGGACAGGGAGCTCCTACGAGCAGTACTTC. Residues: CASSLTRTGSSYEQYF.